These 5 T cell receptor beta chains were sequenced from one sample in a study of tumor and adjacent non-tumor tissue in lung cancer. A modified ARM-PCR protocol with three rounds of nested PCR amplified TCRbeta. TCRdb analysed the multiplex PCR reads with MiXCR anew, one entry per CDR3 protein. The sample carries 65,000 to 70,000 distinct CDR3 sequences, 50% to 60% recorded once. No cell sorting was done before RNA was extracted from the tissue. Sequences were obtained from lung tumor tissue. The receptor source for this set is a man aged 45-60 years with non-small cell lung cancer.

V usage is TRBV7-9 and J usage is TRBJ2-2; either TRBD1 or TRBD2 may supply D (7 bases each). V lost 8 bases and J lost 6, with 19 bases in between. The CDR3 extends over 15 amino acids. Per the germline V gene, CDR1 is SEHNR and CDR2 is FQNEAQ (reference sequence). The CDR3 is CASDLRGLAAGELFF. As DNA, the CDR3 is TGTGCCAGCGACCTGAGGGGGCTAGCGGCCGGGGAGCTGTTTTTT.

Comment on this clonotype: An end of the junction differs from the germline gene, which may be a read error. The V gene is TRBV10-3, the J gene TRBJ2-7; the D gene is possibly TRBD1 (5 bases). The CDR3 runs 13 residues. Germline loops: CDR1 ENHRY, CDR2 SYGVKD. The CDR3, as DNA: TGTGCCTCCGAGGACATTAACTCCTACGGGCAGTACTTC. Amino acids: CASEDINSYGQYF.

The table lists this clonotype with many counts. The genes are TRBV20-1 and TRBJ2-5; D is ambiguous. V was shortened by 4 bases and J by 1 base, with 4 bases between the two germline ends. The CDR3 sequence is 11 residues long. The germline CDR1 and CDR2 sequences are DFQATT and SNEGSKA (reference sequence). CDR3 DNA sequence: TGCAGTGCTACCTTCCAAGAGACCCAGTACTTC. It specifies CSATFQETQYF.

This clonotype has only a few counts. One end of the junction fails to match germline, which may point to a read error. The J gene is TRBJ2-2, the V gene TRBV2; TRBD1 matches at 7 bases. The CDR3 has 15 amino acids. Germline values: CDR1 SNHLY, CDR2 FYNNEI. CDR3 bases: TGTGCCAGCAGTCAGACAGGGCAAAACACCGGGGAGCCGTTTTTT. Its protein product is CASSQTGQNTGEPFF. The variable domain in full, completed from reference TRBV2 and TRBJ2-2, reads EPEVTQTPSHQVTQMGQEVILRCVPISNHLYFYWYRQILGQKVEFLVSFYNNEISEKSEIFDDQFSVERPDGSNFTLKIRSTKLEDSAMYFCASSQTGQNTGEPFFGEGSRLTVL.

This clonotype has only one observation. Relative to the germline gene, one junction end is altered; a read error may explain this. The chain joins TRBV11-3 to TRBJ2-3, with 7 bases matching TRBD2. The V gene's germline CDR1 is SGHNT and CDR2 YENEEA. The CDR3 is made up of 16 amino acids. The chain's CDR3 is CASSPGNSGFANTQYF. CDR3 nucleotides: TGTGCCAGCAGCCCAGGGAATAGCGGGTTTGCAAATACGCAGTATTTC.